The rows below give T cell receptor beta chains drawn from one sample of a study of CD8 T cells in ankylosing spondylitis. TCRdb itself ran the 5' RACE reads through MiXCR, one entry per CDR3 protein. This table holds about 280,000 distinct CDR3 sequences, around 20% found once. Sequences were obtained from blood, either unsorted or a sorted T cell fraction (not recorded which). Source of these receptors: a male donor with ankylosing spondylitis or in good health (not recorded which). Both conserved end residues are part of each CDR3. A D gene is named only where the DNA matches it firmly. Not every row has a clone size; where given, it reads once, few, many or a size class.

clone size: many
J gene: TRBJ1-6
D gene: NA
V gene: TRBV20-1
CDR3 DNA: TGCAGTGCCATCACACGTCTTGGGATCTATAATTCACCCCTCCACTTT
CDR3 protein: CSAITRLGIYNSPLHF

clone size: NA
J gene: TRBJ2-5
D gene: NA
V gene: TRBV18
CDR3 DNA: TGTGCCAGCTCACCCAGCACGGTTCGGGAGACCCAGTACTTC
CDR3 protein: CASSPSTVRETQYF

clone size: many
J gene: TRBJ1-6
D gene: NA
V gene: TRBV5-1
CDR3 DNA: TGCGCCAGCAGCGCGAAGCCGGGGTCCTCTTCACCCCTCCACTTT
CDR3 protein: CASSAKPGSSSPLHF

clone size: NA
J gene: TRBJ2-2
D gene: TRBD2
V gene: TRBV10-2
CDR3 DNA: TGCGCCAGACCGCCGGGACTAGCGGGAATGATCGACACCGGGGAGCTGTTTTTT
CDR3 protein: CARPPGLAGMIDTGELFF

clone size: NA
J gene: TRBJ1-5
D gene: TRBD1
V gene: TRBV12-3/TRBV12-4
CDR3 DNA: TGTGCCAGCAGTTGGACAGGGGCGGGAAATCAGCCCCAGCATTTT
CDR3 protein: CASSWTGAGNQPQHF

clone size: NA
J gene: TRBJ1-3
D gene: TRBD1
V gene: TRBV6-1
CDR3 DNA: TGTGCCAGCAGCGTGGGACAGGGGGCAGGCGGAAACACCATATATTTT
CDR3 protein: CASSVGQGAGGNTIYF

clone size: NA
J gene: TRBJ2-6
D gene: NA
V gene: TRBV21-1
CDR3 DNA: TGTGCCAGCAGCCTCTTAGCCCCCTCTGGGGCCAACGTCCTGACTTTC
CDR3 protein: CASSLLAPSGANVLTF

clone size: NA
J gene: TRBJ1-1
D gene: NA
V gene: TRBV7-2
CDR3 DNA: TGTGCCAGCAGCCTCGACCGAGGAGCTTTCTTT
CDR3 protein: CASSLDRGAFF

clone size: few
J gene: TRBJ1-5
D gene: NA
V gene: TRBV20-1
CDR3 DNA: TGCAGTGCTAGAGCCGAAAACACCTATCAGCCCCAGCATTTT
CDR3 protein: CSARAENTYQPQHF

clone size: few
J gene: TRBJ1-3
D gene: NA
V gene: TRBV13
CDR3 DNA: TGTGCCAGCAGAGGCGGGGGGCTCTCTGGAAACACCATATATTTT
CDR3 protein: CASRGGGLSGNTIYF

clone size: many
J gene: TRBJ2-3
D gene: TRBD2
V gene: TRBV7-3
CDR3 DNA: TGTGCCAGCAGCTCGGGACTAGCGGTAGATACGCAGTATTTT
CDR3 protein: CASSSGLAVDTQYF

clone size: NA
J gene: TRBJ2-1
D gene: TRBD1
V gene: TRBV27
CDR3 DNA: TGTGCCAGCAGGATTCGGGACAGTTCCTACAATGAGCAGTTCTTC
CDR3 protein: CASRIRDSSYNEQFF

clone size: NA
J gene: TRBJ2-5
D gene: NA
V gene: TRBV5-1
CDR3 DNA: TGCGCCAGCATCGGAGGTTCGGAGACCCAGTACTTC
CDR3 protein: CASIGGSETQYF

clone size: few
J gene: TRBJ2-3
D gene: NA
V gene: TRBV6-5
CDR3 DNA: TGTGCCAGCAGTTACCGGGAGCAAGGCACAGATACGCAGTATTTT
CDR3 protein: CASSYREQGTDTQYF

clone size: few
J gene: TRBJ2-5
D gene: NA
V gene: TRBV6-5
CDR3 DNA: TGTGCCAGCAGTTACTTACTAGGGACGAAAGAGACCCAGTACTTC
CDR3 protein: CASSYLLGTKETQYF

clone size: few
J gene: TRBJ2-1
D gene: NA
V gene: TRBV12-3/TRBV12-4
CDR3 DNA: TGTGCCAGCGGAGACAATGAGCAGTTCTTC
CDR3 protein: CASGDNEQFF

clone size: NA
J gene: TRBJ2-3
D gene: TRBD1
V gene: TRBV5-1
CDR3 DNA: TGCGCCAGCAGCTTAGTCCGACAGGGGGTCTCAGATACGCAGTATTTT
CDR3 protein: CASSLVRQGVSDTQYF

clone size: few
J gene: TRBJ2-3
D gene: TRBD2
V gene: TRBV20-1
CDR3 DNA: TGCAGTACCCCCCGGCGGGGACTAGCGGGGGGCTTCAGCACAGATACGCAGTATTTT
CDR3 protein: CSTPRRGLAGGFSTDTQYF

clone size: few
J gene: TRBJ1-6
D gene: TRBD1
V gene: TRBV4-2
CDR3 DNA: TGTGCCAGCAGCCAAGACCGGGACAGGGCTAATTCACCCCTCCACTTT
CDR3 protein: CASSQDRDRANSPLHF

clone size: NA
J gene: TRBJ1-2
D gene: NA
V gene: TRBV27
CDR3 DNA: TGTGCCAGCAGTTTATACTCGGGCAGGGCTAACTATGGCTACACCTTC
CDR3 protein: CASSLYSGRANYGYTF

clone size: NA
J gene: TRBJ2-5
D gene: NA
V gene: TRBV28
CDR3 DNA: TGTGCCAGCAGTTATGAGACCCAGTACTTC
CDR3 protein: CASSYETQYF

clone size: many
J gene: TRBJ1-1
D gene: NA
V gene: TRBV5-1
CDR3 DNA: TGCGCCAGCAGCTTGTTAGGGAACACTGAAGCTTTCTTT
CDR3 protein: CASSLLGNTEAFF

clone size: NA
J gene: TRBJ2-6
D gene: NA
V gene: TRBV5-1
CDR3 DNA: TGCGCCAGCAGCCTCGCTTCGCCTGGGGCCAACGTCCTGACTTTC
CDR3 protein: CASSLASPGANVLTF

clone size: NA
J gene: TRBJ2-5
D gene: TRBD2
V gene: TRBV9
CDR3 DNA: TGTGCCAGCAGCGTTAGCGGGGGGAACCAAGAGACCCAGTACTTC
CDR3 protein: CASSVSGGNQETQYF

clone size: few
J gene: TRBJ2-1
D gene: NA
V gene: TRBV5-1
CDR3 DNA: TGCGCCAGCAGCTGGACGGTGAATGAGCAGTTCTTC
CDR3 protein: CASSWTVNEQFF

clone size: many
J gene: TRBJ1-1
D gene: NA
V gene: TRBV12-3/TRBV12-4
CDR3 DNA: TGTGCCAGCAGGAACAGGGACGGGAACACTGAAGCTTTCTTT
CDR3 protein: CASRNRDGNTEAFF

clone size: NA
J gene: TRBJ2-1
D gene: NA
V gene: TRBV20-1
CDR3 DNA: TGCAGTGCTAGAGATACTCGCGGGGATGAGCAGTTCTTC
CDR3 protein: CSARDTRGDEQFF

clone size: NA
J gene: TRBJ1-3
D gene: TRBD1
V gene: TRBV7-9
CDR3 DNA: TGTGCCAGCAGACAGGGACAGAACTCTGGAAACACCATATATTTT
CDR3 protein: CASRQGQNSGNTIYF

clone size: once
J gene: TRBJ2-1
D gene: NA
V gene: TRBV5-1
CDR3 DNA: TGCGCCAGCAGCGCGGTCGCGTCCTACAATGAGCAGTTCTTC
CDR3 protein: CASSAVASYNEQFF

clone size: NA
J gene: TRBJ2-5
D gene: NA
V gene: TRBV10-2
CDR3 DNA: TGCGCCACCGGGATGCAAGTCCGAGAGACCCAGTACTTC
CDR3 protein: CATGMQVRETQYF

clone size: NA
J gene: TRBJ1-5
D gene: TRBD1
V gene: TRBV5-1
CDR3 DNA: TGCGCCAGCAGTACCGGGACAGGGCTCAATCAGCCCCAGCATTTT
CDR3 protein: CASSTGTGLNQPQHF

clone size: many
J gene: TRBJ1-1
D gene: NA
V gene: TRBV5-5
CDR3 DNA: TGTGCCAGCAGCTTGCAGGGACTCAGGAACACTGAAGCTTTCTTT
CDR3 protein: CASSLQGLRNTEAFF

clone size: few
J gene: TRBJ2-4
D gene: TRBD2
V gene: TRBV10-3
CDR3 DNA: TGTGCCATCAGTGAGTCTTCGGGAGGGAACATTCAGTACTTC
CDR3 protein: CAISESSGGNIQYF

clone size: NA
J gene: TRBJ2-2
D gene: NA
V gene: TRBV27
CDR3 DNA: TGTGCCAGCAGTTTAGGTTTGGGTGTAGCCGGGGAGCTGTTTTTT
CDR3 protein: CASSLGLGVAGELFF

clone size: few
J gene: TRBJ1-2
D gene: NA
V gene: TRBV7-8
CDR3 DNA: TGTGCCAGCAGCTTATTCCTCAAGAACTATGGCTACACCTTC
CDR3 protein: CASSLFLKNYGYTF

clone size: medium-sized
J gene: TRBJ1-6
D gene: TRBD1
V gene: TRBV12-3/TRBV12-4
CDR3 DNA: TGTGCCAGCAGTTTAGAAAGGACAGGGAGGTCACCCCTCCACTTT
CDR3 protein: CASSLERTGRSPLHF

clone size: NA
J gene: TRBJ2-1
D gene: TRBD2
V gene: TRBV28
CDR3 DNA: TGTGCCAGCAGTCCATTAGCGGGAGTCGCCGGTGAGCAGTTCTTC
CDR3 protein: CASSPLAGVAGEQFF

clone size: NA
J gene: TRBJ1-4
D gene: TRBD1
V gene: TRBV25-1
CDR3 DNA: TGTGCCAGCAGTGACAGGGGGTCAACTAATGAAAAACTGTTTTTT
CDR3 protein: CASSDRGSTNEKLFF

clone size: NA
J gene: TRBJ2-1
D gene: NA
V gene: TRBV7-3
CDR3 DNA: TGTGCCAGCAGCCAGCCCGGGGCGAGTCGTTACAATGAGCAGTTCTTC
CDR3 protein: CASSQPGASRYNEQFF

clone size: NA
J gene: TRBJ2-3
D gene: NA
V gene: TRBV28
CDR3 DNA: TGTGCCAGCAGCACCTCCTCTTGGCGGACCCAGTGGGATACGCAGTATTTC
CDR3 protein: CASSTSSWRTQWDTQYF

clone size: NA
J gene: TRBJ2-3
D gene: TRBD2
V gene: TRBV11-1
CDR3 DNA: TGTGCCAGCAGCCCGATCCCCGGGAGGACTAGCGGAAGTTCTAGCACAGATACGCAGTATTTT
CDR3 protein: CASSPIPGRTSGSSSTDTQYF

clone size: NA
J gene: TRBJ2-2
D gene: NA
V gene: TRBV5-1
CDR3 DNA: TGCGCCAGCAATCAGCAGGGTGAGGCCGGGGAGCTGTTTTTT
CDR3 protein: CASNQQGEAGELFF

clone size: few
J gene: TRBJ2-1
D gene: NA
V gene: TRBV15
CDR3 DNA: TGTGCCACCCAATGGGCGACAGAGCAGTTCTTC
CDR3 protein: CATQWATEQFF

clone size: NA
J gene: TRBJ2-5
D gene: TRBD1
V gene: TRBV9
CDR3 DNA: TGTGCCAGCAGCGTTGCCGACAGGGCGCAAGAGACCCAGTACTTC
CDR3 protein: CASSVADRAQETQYF

clone size: many
J gene: TRBJ2-1
D gene: NA
V gene: TRBV12-3/TRBV12-4
CDR3 DNA: TGTGCCAGCAGTCTCTCGACAAGAGTGTACAATGAGCAGTTCTTC
CDR3 protein: CASSLSTRVYNEQFF

clone size: few
J gene: TRBJ1-2
D gene: NA
V gene: TRBV4-2
CDR3 DNA: TGTGCCAGCAGCCAAGGCGAGGGGACCTATGGCTACACCTTC
CDR3 protein: CASSQGEGTYGYTF

clone size: NA
J gene: TRBJ1-5
D gene: NA
V gene: TRBV18
CDR3 DNA: TGTGCCAGCTCAGGGGACACAAGCAATCAGCCCCAGCATTTT
CDR3 protein: CASSGDTSNQPQHF

clone size: NA
J gene: TRBJ1-2
D gene: TRBD1
V gene: TRBV12-3/TRBV12-4
CDR3 DNA: TGTGCCAGCAGTTTAGCCGGGACAGGGCCATATGGCTACACCTTC
CDR3 protein: CASSLAGTGPYGYTF

clone size: many
J gene: TRBJ1-1
D gene: NA
V gene: TRBV6-5
CDR3 DNA: TGTGCCAGCAGTTACGCACAGGGGAACACTGAAGCTTTCTTT
CDR3 protein: CASSYAQGNTEAFF

clone size: NA
J gene: TRBJ2-1
D gene: TRBD1
V gene: TRBV12-3/TRBV12-4
CDR3 DNA: TGTGCCAGCACAATGACAGGGGGGAGCTACAATGAGCAGTTCTTC
CDR3 protein: CASTMTGGSYNEQFF

clone size: many
J gene: TRBJ1-2
D gene: NA
V gene: TRBV20-1
CDR3 DNA: TGCAGTGCTAGAGAATCGACCGGCTATGGCTACACCTTC
CDR3 protein: CSARESTGYGYTF

clone size: NA
J gene: TRBJ2-3
D gene: NA
V gene: TRBV12-3/TRBV12-4
CDR3 DNA: TGTGCCAGCAGCGCCGGATATACGCAGTATTTT
CDR3 protein: CASSAGYTQYF

clone size: NA
J gene: TRBJ2-5
D gene: NA
V gene: TRBV9
CDR3 DNA: TGTGCCAGCAGCTCTAGCAGGGGCTACCAAGAGACCCAGTACTTC
CDR3 protein: CASSSSRGYQETQYF

clone size: NA
J gene: TRBJ2-3
D gene: NA
V gene: TRBV5-1
CDR3 DNA: TGCGCCAGCAGTTGGCAGCGCACAGATACGCAGTATTTT
CDR3 protein: CASSWQRTDTQYF

clone size: few
J gene: TRBJ1-1
D gene: NA
V gene: TRBV12-3/TRBV12-4
CDR3 DNA: TGTGCCAGCAGTCCCGGCTCGGTGGGCACTGAAGCTTTCTTT
CDR3 protein: CASSPGSVGTEAFF